This entry is about one T cell receptor beta chain. Its target is not known. Here immunoSEQ multiplex PCR was the method, and the copy in TCRdb shows in-frame clones only, minus some. Seen here are roughly 20,000 clones, less than 80% observed once, and the top ten hold 25% to 30%. Treatment was busulfan-fludarabine conditioning, a marrow graft, and cyclophosphamide on days +3 and +4. These data belong to a study of T cells after posttransplantation cyclophosphamide. The study, taken as a whole, reports: TRB overlap between skin or GI tissue T cells and blood was limited. TRB clonality was highly associated with recipient CMV seropositivity and reactivation. Later post-transplant blood repertoires were often dominated by donor CD8+ memory clones.

The receptor's source is a male patient in his 30s who received an allogeneic stem cell transplant from a related donor, was CMV-positive, and had acute GVHD only. The graft donor may have contributed some T cells. Specimen: PBMCs, collected after an allogeneic stem cell transplant with post-transplant cyclophosphamide.

The CDR3 DNA sequence: TGTGCCAGCAGTTACTCGAAAGGGGGCGGCATTCAGTACTTC. Protein product: CASSYSKGGGIQYF. This chain uses TRBV6-6 with TRBJ2-4; 7 bases are shared with TRBD1. Germline loops: CDR1 MNHNY, CDR2 SVGAGI (reference sequence). V lost 0 bases to trimming and J lost 9 bases; unmatched junction nucleotides: 5. The CDR3 consists of 14 residues.